The following is a T cell receptor (beta chain) sequence with its context. The antigen it recognizes is unknown. No base quality values were provided; no much bigger clone lies one nucleotide off. The CDR3 contains 14 residues, cysteine and phenylalanine counted. Kept here is only the CDR3 DNA, which spans 42 bases and is read in frame from base 1. The CDR1 and CDR2 encoded by the germline V gene are SGHTA and FQGNSA. Trimming costs V 5 bases and J 6 bases, and their ends lie 14 bases apart. These data belong to a study of blood T cell repertoires in COVID-19 (dated by TCRdb to 2020 to 2021). Regarding the study in general: The collaborator samples originated in the United States, Italy and Spain and spanned the acute and convalescent phases of COVID-19. The samples were drawn from the first 160 participants of the ongoing ImmuneRACE study and from 1,254 subjects provided by 6 global collaborators. The prospective study material was composed of cDNA or gDNA derived from T cells, B-cell-depleted T cells, or PBMCs. A freely available public database, intended as a resource for researchers studying the immune response to SARS-CoV-2, is where the repertoires were released. Where HLA class I and class II types were available, the types were taken from metadata supplied by the sample provider, not from assay-based typing. The sample metadata nearly always contained a de-identified subject ID, COVID-19 status, age in years and sex. Subjects who had been exposed to COVID-19, were actively infected with it, or had recovered from it provided the deeply sampled blood TCRbeta repertoires that made up the dataset.

Each collaborating institution followed its own protocols to collect whole blood in K2EDTA tubes. For TCRbeta analysis, collaborator samples were shipped as frozen whole blood, as isolated PBMCs, or as DNA extracted from either sample type. General conclusions and limits of the study: Clinical and demographic metadata were provided uncurated, with the amount varying by source and participant.

The immunoSEQ Assay, a bias-controlled multiplex PCR, was used to amplify TCRbeta CDR3 regions from genomic DNA. The original methods were these. The number of nucleated cells in each sample was estimated by amplification of reference gene primers within the assay. To quantify the absolute abundance of each unique TCRbeta CDR3 rearrangement, sequence reads were collapsed and filtered. For each sample, productive Simpson clonality was calculated as the square root of Simpson's diversity index across productive rearrangements. As stored in TCRdb, this immuneACCESS dataset retains in-frame rearrangements with V and J assigned. A fraction of the clones does not appear; measured against another copy, unresolved V genes explain less than half of the discrepancy, and the remainder lacks a known reason. V, J and clone size were drawn from that table, and D and trimming were deduced from the DNA. This sample lists about 230,000 clones; 81% were detected once. The ten largest account for 7.9% of the sample.

Input material: peripheral blood. This clonotype was sampled from a woman of 80 years or more with acute or convalescent COVID-19. In this chain, TRBV7-2 is recombined with TRBJ1-5; the D region possibly corresponds to TRBD1 (5 bases align). The DNA sequence is given as TGTGCCAGCAGCAGGTGGGGGGAATCTCAGCCCCAGCATTTT. This is translated as CASSRWGESQPQHF.